These 16 T cell receptor beta chains originate from one sample sequenced in a study of cytomegalovirus exposure and HLA in healthy donors. PCR amplification relied on 60 Vbeta primers (plus 13 Jbeta primers). Data came from immunoSEQ multiplex PCR; TCRdb stores just in-frame clones and leaves some out. The sample records under 200,000 clones, 75% being singletons. Material for sequencing was PBMCs. These receptors came from a female donor in good health and CMV-seronegative.

J is TRBJ1-1 and V is TRBV5-8; D might be TRBD1 (6 bases). This CDR3 spans 14 amino acids. Germline V lookup: CDR1 SGHTS, CDR2 YDEGEE. V was trimmed by 3 bases and J by 2 bases, leaving 11 bases between them. The CDR3 protein is CASSSTGENTEAFF. The CDR3 DNA is TGTGCCAGCAGCTCGACAGGTGAAAACACTGAAGCTTTCTTT.

The J gene is TRBJ2-2, the V gene TRBV7-2, with 9 nucleotides matching TRBD2. The germline gives CDR1 SGHTA, CDR2 FQGNSA. The CDR3 is made up of 17 amino acids. With V trimmed by 1 base and J by 6 bases, 9 bases remained unmatched. This CDR3 reads CASSLVGAGGRSGELFF. The CDR3 DNA follows: TGTGCCAGCAGCTTAGTTGGAGCGGGGGGTAGATCCGGGGAGCTGTTTTTT.

This chain's CDR3 is CASSSRSVTAGGYTF. As DNA, the CDR3 is TGTGCCAGCAGCTCGAGGTCGGTGACAGCAGGCGGCTACACCTTC. The J gene is TRBJ1-2, the V gene TRBV9, with a possible D match to TRBD1 (5 bases). CDR1 is SGDLS and CDR2 is YYNGEE in the germline V gene. V lost 4 bases, J lost 8 bases, and 21 bases lay in between. CDR3 length equals 15 residues.

This clone was seen more than once but under ten times. V and J are TRBV9 and TRBJ1-2, with D tentatively TRBD1 (5 bases). CDR1 is SGDLS, CDR2 YYNGEE, per germline. The V and J ends lost 5 bases and 3 bases respectively, with 5 bases between them. The CDR3 length is 11 residues. The CDR3 is CASRGDYGYTF. DNA for the CDR3: TGTGCCAGCAGAGGGGACTATGGCTACACCTTC.

J is TRBJ2-3 and V is TRBV19; tentatively, D is TRBD2 (5 bases). The CDR3 length is 14 residues. V was clipped by 1 base and J by 6 bases, with 11 bases between them. Germline V gene lookup returns CDR1 LNHDA and CDR2 SQIVND (reference sequence). CDR3 protein: CASSIVTSADTQYF. The CDR3 DNA follows: TGTGCCAGTAGTATAGTTACTAGTGCCGATACGCAGTATTTT. The full variable domain, completed using reference TRBV19 and TRBJ2-3, is DGGITQSPKYLFRKEGQNVTLSCEQNLNHDAMYWYRQDPGQGLRLIYYSQIVNDFQKGDIAEGYSVSREKKESFPLTVTSAQKNPTAFYLCASSIVTSADTQYFGPGTRLTVL.

The CDR3 nucleotides read TGTGCCAGCTCACCATGGGCGTCAGATACGCAGTATTTT. Amino acid sequence: CASSPWASDTQYF. The V gene is TRBV18, the J gene TRBJ2-3; D is unresolved. V lost 2 bases and J 4 bases, leaving 7 bases between the germline ends. The length of the CDR3 is 13 residues. Germline loops: CDR1 KGHSH, CDR2 LQKENI. Full variable domain (remainder filled in from reference TRBV18 and TRBJ2-3): NAGVMQNPRHLVRRRGQEARLRCSPMKGHSHVYWYRQLPEEGLKFMVYLQKENIIDESGMPKERFSAEFPKEGPSILRIQQVVRGDSAAYFCASSPWASDTQYFGPGTRLTVL.

J is TRBJ2-7 and V is TRBV18, with 12 bases that match TRBD1. V lost 0 bases, J lost 2 bases, and 8 bases stayed unmatched. This CDR3 contains 18 residues. Germline V gene sequence: CDR1 KGHSH, CDR2 LQKENI. CDR3 loop: CASSPPGTGGRRTYEQYF. The CDR3, as DNA: TGTGCCAGCTCACCACCGGGGACAGGGGGCAGAAGGACCTACGAGCAGTACTTC.

V is TRBV7-2 and J is TRBJ1-5, with a weak D call TRBD1 (6 bases). Trimming pared 1 base from V and 11 bases from J, leaving 6 bases between. The CDR3 is 11 amino acids. Germline V lookup: CDR1 SGHTA, CDR2 FQGNSA. The CDR3 loop is CASSLEGAQHF. For the CDR3, the DNA is TGTGCCAGCAGCTTAGAGGGGGCCCAGCATTTT.

This clone was counted a single time. This rearrangement joins TRBV12-2 to TRBJ1-5; the table's D call, TRBD1, was not checked against the DNA. TRBV12-2 is a pseudogene segment. The length of the CDR3 is 18 residues. CDR3 coding DNA: TGTGCAAGTCGCCTTTGGACAGGCTCCTACTATAGCAATCAGCCCCAGCATTTT. Encoded protein: CASRLWTGSYYSNQPQHF.

The chain links TRBV9 to TRBJ1-3, with 8 bases aligning to TRBD1. CDR1 and CDR2 from the germline V gene are SGDLS and YYNGEE. The junction had 12 bases not matched to a gene; V was cut back by 4 bases and J by 0 bases. The CDR3 has 18 residues. The CDR3, as DNA: TGTGCCAGCAGCCCGACCGACCGGGACAGGTTCTCTGGAAACACCATATATTTT. It yields the protein CASSPTDRDRFSGNTIYF.

The J gene is TRBJ2-2, the V gene TRBV6-5; D unclear. Looked up from germline, CDR1 is MNHEY and CDR2 is SVGAGI. The CDR3 is 13 residues long. V lost 2 bases and J 5 bases, leaving 6 bases between the germline ends. CDR3: CASSYERTGELFF. CDR3 in DNA: TGTGCCAGCAGTTACGAGAGGACCGGGGAGCTGTTTTTT.

CDR3 coding DNA: TGTGCCAGCAGCTTGAGCTCCTACGAGCAGTACTTC. Translating gives CASSLSSYEQYF. The chain carries TRBV7-6 and TRBJ2-7; no firm D call. The CDR3 has 12 amino acids. Germline lookup yields CDR1 SGHVS and CDR2 FNYEAQ. V was pared by 3 bases and J by 0 bases, with 3 bases between. The full variable domain, rest sourced from reference TRBV7-6 and TRBJ2-7, is GAGVSQSPRYKVTKRGQDVALRCDPISGHVSLYWYRQALGQGPEFLTYFNYEAQQDKSGLPNDRFSAERPEGSISTLTIQRTEQRDSAMYRCASSLSSYEQYFGPGTRLTVT.

This sequence joins TRBV7-9 and TRBJ2-1; 7 nucleotides line up with TRBD1. This CDR3 comprises 15 residues. The germline gives CDR1 SEHNR, CDR2 FQNEAQ (reference sequence). V gave up 8 bases and J gave up 2 bases; unmatched junction bases: 9. The CDR3 nucleotides read TGTGCCAGCCTTCCCTCGCAGGGGGCCTACAATGAGCAGTTCTTC. Its protein product is CASLPSQGAYNEQFF.

The chain joins TRBV11-2 to TRBJ1-4; 8 nucleotides line up with TRBD1. Germline V gives CDR1 SGHAT, CDR2 FQNNGV. The CDR3 extends over 19 amino acids. Germline trimming cut 2 bases from V and 1 base from J; bases unmatched to any gene: 12. CDR3 residues: CASSLRRTGILRTNEKLFF. For the CDR3, the DNA is TGTGCCAGCAGCTTAAGGCGGACAGGGATTTTACGAACTAATGAAAAACTGTTTTTT.

The table lists this clone with a few counts. This chain links TRBV19 with TRBJ1-1; 8 nucleotides align to TRBD1. The CDR3 sequence is 14 residues long. From germline, CDR1 is LNHDA and CDR2 SQIVND (reference sequence). Trimming cost V 7 bases and J 4 bases; bases outside gene matches: 8. The DNA for the CDR3 is TGTGCCAGTAACCCAGGGGGCAGAATCACTGAAGCTTTCTTT. It translates to CASNPGGRITEAFF.

The V gene is TRBV19, the J gene TRBJ2-2, with a tentative D call TRBD2 (6 bases). CDR1 and CDR2 from the germline V gene are LNHDA and SQIVND (reference sequence). This CDR3 has 15 residues. V lost 3 bases to trimming and J lost 6 bases, with 14 bases between them. For the CDR3, the DNA is TGTGCCAGTAGTATCGGGACTCCTGGGTCCGGGGAGCTGTTTTTT. Amino acid sequence: CASSIGTPGSGELFF.